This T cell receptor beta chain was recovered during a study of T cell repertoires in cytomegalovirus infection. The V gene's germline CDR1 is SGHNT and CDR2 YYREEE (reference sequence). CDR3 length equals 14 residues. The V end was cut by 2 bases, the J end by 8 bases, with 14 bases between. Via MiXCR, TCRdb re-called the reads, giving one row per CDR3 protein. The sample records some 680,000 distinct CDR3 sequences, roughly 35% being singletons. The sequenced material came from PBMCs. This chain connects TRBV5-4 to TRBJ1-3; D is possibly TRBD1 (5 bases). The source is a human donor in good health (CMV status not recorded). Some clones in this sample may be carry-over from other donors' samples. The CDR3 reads CASSLLGMGHTIYF. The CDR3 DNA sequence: TGTGCCAGCAGCTTATTAGGGATGGGACACACCATATATTTT.